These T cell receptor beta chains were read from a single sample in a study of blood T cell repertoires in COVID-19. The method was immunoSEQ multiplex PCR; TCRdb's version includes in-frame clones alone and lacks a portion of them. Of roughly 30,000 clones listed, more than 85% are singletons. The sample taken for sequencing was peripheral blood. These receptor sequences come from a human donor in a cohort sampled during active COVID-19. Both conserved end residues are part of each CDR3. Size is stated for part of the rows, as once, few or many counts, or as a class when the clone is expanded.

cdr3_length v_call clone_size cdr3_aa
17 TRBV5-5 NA CASSLMRAGSDTGELFF
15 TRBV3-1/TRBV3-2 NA CASSHPSGSGNTIYF
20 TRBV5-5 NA CASSFLPQGNYLSGANVLTF
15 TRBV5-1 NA CASSLKGFMNTEAFF
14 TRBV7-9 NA CASRPDRDDHGYTF
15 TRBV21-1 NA CASSGQWFGDYEQYF
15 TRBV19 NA CASRPSGQGGNEAFF
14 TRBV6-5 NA CASLLRQGEGEQYF
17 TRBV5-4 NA CASSLDMGGAYQETQYF
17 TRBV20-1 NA CSASGLERGTSTDTQYF
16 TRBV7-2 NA CASSLARQENTGELFF
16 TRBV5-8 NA CASRGPSRGLRYEQYF
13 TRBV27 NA CASSTGVPYEQYF
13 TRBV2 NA CATSSTSTGELFF
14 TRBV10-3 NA CGSGGGTSVNEQFF
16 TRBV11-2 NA CASSSTTGTGNTEAFF
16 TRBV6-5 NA CASSSLSTGTGYGYTF
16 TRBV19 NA CASSSYRGPFGNTIYF
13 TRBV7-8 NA CASRGTENTEAFF
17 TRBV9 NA CASSVGRSGGTNEKLFF
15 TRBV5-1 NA CASSLGWGGFYEQYF
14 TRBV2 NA CASRKDYPTGELFF
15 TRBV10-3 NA CAISESAWRNYGYTF
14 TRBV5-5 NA CASTRQGASNEQFF
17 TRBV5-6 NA CASSLGDRVDSGNTIYF
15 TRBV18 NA CASSPFRGRNTEAFF
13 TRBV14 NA CASSQYRNTEAFF
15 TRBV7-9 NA CASSSGQVRIYEQYF
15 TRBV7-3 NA CASSSLAGGPYEQYF
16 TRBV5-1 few CASSLGKASISYEQYF
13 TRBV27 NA CASRDRALGEQYF
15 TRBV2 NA CASSELRSSGNTIYF
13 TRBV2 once CASSELGAGELFF
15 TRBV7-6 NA CASSLASGAGNTIYF
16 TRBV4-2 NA CASSQETGDRRSPLHF
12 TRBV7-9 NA CASRVWEETQYF
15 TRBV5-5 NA CASSFARDRFSGYTF
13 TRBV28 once CASLGAGFDEQYF
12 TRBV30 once CAWSPPPGEQYF
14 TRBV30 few CAWNTGGLVDTQYF
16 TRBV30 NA CATPGQGARVSYGYTF
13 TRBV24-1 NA CATSDLRNYGYTF
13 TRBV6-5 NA CASSPLSTDTQYF
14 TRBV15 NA CATSRGTDQETQYF
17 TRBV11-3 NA CASSPGLAGGLAVEQFF